This TCR beta chain was captured in a study of preoperative IRX-2 immunotherapy in early breast cancer. Some clones are missing from TCRdb's copy, which holds only in-frame ones; the method was immunoSEQ multiplex PCR. The top ten clones hold around 2.2% of a sample with around 30,000 clones, 78% of them seen once. V was clipped by 0 bases and J by 4 bases, with 10 bases between them. The CDR3 runs to 15 residues. Germline V lookup: CDR1 SGHRS, CDR2 YFSETQ. Indicated treatment: preoperative locoregional IRX-2 cytokine immunotherapy. Preoperative locoregional IRX-2 cytokine immunotherapy was tested in the phase Ib source study.

This TCR came from a human donor with breast cancer. The sequenced sample was lymph node tissue, obtained before IRX-2 immunotherapy. The chain joins TRBV5-1 to TRBJ1-4; D not certain. This CDR3 is CASSLVGSYNEKLFF. CDR3 nucleotides: TGCGCCAGCAGCTTGGTGGGGTCTTATAATGAAAAACTGTTTTTT.